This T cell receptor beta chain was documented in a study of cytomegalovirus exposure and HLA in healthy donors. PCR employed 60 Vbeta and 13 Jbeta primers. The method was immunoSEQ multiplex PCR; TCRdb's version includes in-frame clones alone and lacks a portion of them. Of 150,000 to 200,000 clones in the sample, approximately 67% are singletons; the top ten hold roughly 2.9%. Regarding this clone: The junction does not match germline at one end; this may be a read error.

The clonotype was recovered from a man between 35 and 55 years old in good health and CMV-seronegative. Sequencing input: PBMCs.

The CDR3 is CASSLRGGGNEQFF. In DNA form, the CDR3 reads TGTGCTAGCAGCTTGCGGGGCGGAGGCAATGAGCAGTTCTTC. This rearrangement joins TRBV7-7 to TRBJ2-1, with a weak D call TRBD2 (6 bases). The CDR3 has 14 amino acids. Germline CDR1 and CDR2: SSHAT and FNYEAQ (reference sequence).